This T cell receptor (beta chain) comes out of a study of shared clonotypes between healthy human individuals (TCRdb year 2020). About the full investigation: The cohort included three men and a couple of women between 18 and 49 years of age. Leukapheresis yielded between about 0.85 and 10 billion PBMCs per donor. To estimate repertoire size and how much clonotypes are shared between individuals, the study performed deep sequencing of blood TCR repertoires from five healthy adults. Different laboratories and diverse techniques were used to prepare libraries and sequence TCR repertoires, to increase sequencing depth and limit assay-specific biases. For each donor, CD4 naive and CD4 memory were each run on three plates, CD8 naive on two plates, and CD8 memory on one plate. Study-wide conclusions, independent of this receptor: Based on pairwise subsampling, the degree of clonotype sharing among donors was expected to be affected by sequencing depth. Estimated clonotype richness was generally larger for naive than for memory subsets. Sharing across a few donors was observed for about 5% of naive CD4, less than 4% of naive CD8, roughly 2.3% of memory CD4, and around 0.44% of memory CD8 clonotypes. Sampling was limited to blood, and TCR repertoires in tissue likely differ from TCR repertoires in blood. The small number of donors limited the genetic and exposure-history diversity represented. Higher generation probabilities were observed for clonotypes shared by all four sorted-subset donors than for non-shared clonotypes. Even with the large sequencing depth, rarefaction of the sorted-subset datasets indicated that sequencing was incomplete.

For the CD8 naive samples, CD45RO-negative cells were positively selected for CCR7, yielding a CD45RA+CCR7+ population from which TemRA cells were excluded. Healthy HIV-negative adults with no recently reported acute infections or vaccinations were included as donors. All donors were Caucasian adults living in Nashville, Tennessee, USA. After blood collection by leukapheresis, PBMCs were isolated using Ficoll-Histopaque density gradient centrifugation and then cryopreserved in the vapor phase of liquid nitrogen. Purity and quantity of every magnetically sorted T cell population were checked by analytical flow cytometry. Genomic DNA was isolated from each sorted fraction and quantified by UV absorbance on a Nanodrop 2000c. Using the deep immunoSEQ assay, multiplex PCR amplified TCR CDR3 regions from genomic DNA. For each cell subset, the extracted genomic DNA was distributed evenly across all wells of several immunoSEQ 96-well plates, and each plate served as one replicate. For sorted subsets, about 200 ng genomic DNA, equal to 30,000 to 35,000 T cell genomes, was loaded into each replicate PCR. The purified libraries were quantified using a Qubit 3.0 fluorometer, sized with a Bioanalyzer 2100, and then quantified again using the KAPA Library Quantification kit. Each immunoSEQ 96-well plate was sequenced on its own single-read 150-cycle Illumina NextSeq 550 flow cell. Concerning the study's data processing: Because the immunoSEQ output included only junctional sequences and no quality scores, the filtering could not be the same as the filtering used for full-length reads. Sequences were annotated with PyIR, a Python wrapper for IgBLAST v1.9, using IMGT germline references to assign V/J genes and CDR3. Reads were filtered out if the reads had weak V/J assignments (E-value above 1e-6), no CDR3, stop codons, out-of-frame junctions, or ambiguous translated residues. V3J clonotypes were defined by identical inferred V gene, J gene, and CDR3 amino acid sequence. Percentage overlap between repertoires was calculated by dividing the number of shared unique clonotypes by the size of the smaller repertoire. Three approaches were used to assess repertoire richness: RTK rarefaction, the Chao1 estimator, and Recon v2.1 estimates of unobserved clonotypes. For all TCRbeta clonotypes obtained by the gDNA method from a few donors, generation probabilities were computed with OLGA. Here the immuneACCESS table is served through TCRdb, limited to in-frame sequences with V and J called. Missing clones are a known gap in these copies; in checked studies unresolved V genes cover under half, and the rest lacks a known reason. V, J and clone size were drawn from that table, and D and trimming were deduced from the DNA. The sample records about 2.2 million clones, 93% of which are singletons. The ten biggest clones cover more than 1.5% of the sample.

As for this clone: The antigen it recognizes is unknown. No base quality information exists; no much larger clone differs at one position.

After removal of 5 bases from V and 8 bases from J, the junction retains 5 bases not matched to a gene. The germline V gene gives CDR1 as MNHNS and CDR2 as SASEGT. The CDR3 goes from the cysteine to the phenylalanine over 12 residues. Only the CDR3 part of the read is kept: 36 bases, read in frame from the first base. Sequenced: naive CD8+ T cells from PBMCs. Read against the paper, the sample's cell subset or site label means: CD45RA+CCR7+. This TCR was sampled from a man aged 18 to 29 in good health. Some clones in this sample may be carry-over from other donors' samples. The chain is encoded by TRBV6-1 joined to TRBJ1-2; a stretch of 7 junction bases matches TRBD1. Here is the DNA: TGTGCCAGCAGTCAGGGGGGAGGCGGCTACACCTTC. This translates into CASSQGGGGYTF.